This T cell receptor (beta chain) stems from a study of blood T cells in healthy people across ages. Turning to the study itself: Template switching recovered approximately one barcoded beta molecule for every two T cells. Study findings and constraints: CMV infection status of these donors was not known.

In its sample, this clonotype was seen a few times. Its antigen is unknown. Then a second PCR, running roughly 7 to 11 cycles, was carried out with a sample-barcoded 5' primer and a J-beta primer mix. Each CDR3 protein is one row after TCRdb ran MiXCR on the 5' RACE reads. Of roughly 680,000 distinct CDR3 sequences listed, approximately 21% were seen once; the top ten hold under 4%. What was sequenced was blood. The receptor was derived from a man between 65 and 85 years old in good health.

Here the CDR3 DNA reads TGTGCCAGCAGCTTACCCTACTTGGGTGAGCAGTTCTTC. Amino acid sequence: CASSLPYLGEQFF. The chain is built from TRBV7-8 and TRBJ2-1; the D is unclear. The CDR3 loop spans 13 amino acids. The germline CDR1 and CDR2 sequences are SGHVS and FQNEAQ. Trimming cost V 2 bases and J 9 bases, with 11 bases left between them. Full variable domain (outside the CDR3, taken from reference TRBV7-8 and TRBJ2-1): GAGVSQSPRYKVAKRGQDVALRCDPISGHVSLFWYQQALGQGPEFLTYFQNEAQLDKSGLPSDRFFAERPEGSVSTLKIQRTQQEDSAVYLCASSLPYLGEQFFGPGTRLTVL.